The 9 T cell receptor beta chains reported below all come from one sample, sequenced in a study of CD8 T cells in ankylosing spondylitis. Each CDR3 protein is one row after TCRdb ran MiXCR on the 5' RACE reads. The table lists some 150,000 distinct CDR3 sequences, approximately 48% of them singletons. Sequencing was performed on synovial fluid, either unsorted or a sorted T cell fraction (not recorded which). The source is a male donor with ankylosing spondylitis.

This chain joins TRBV7-4 and TRBJ2-5; D possibly matches TRBD1 or TRBD2 (5 bases each). The CDR3 spans 14 residues. Trimming removed 3 bases from V and 5 bases from J, with 13 bases in between. Germline values: CDR1 SGHVT, CDR2 SQSDAQ. CDR3 coding DNA: TGTGCCAGCAGCTTTAGTGGGGACCGGGAGACCCAGTACTTC. This encodes CASSFSGDRETQYF.

The sample holds a few counts of this clonotype. The V gene is TRBV7-6, the J gene TRBJ2-3; TRBD2 aligns across 9 bases. The CDR3 spans 15 residues. V gave up 2 bases and J gave up 6 bases; unmatched junction bases: 6. Germline loops: CDR1 SGHVS, CDR2 FNYEAQ. The CDR3 DNA reads TGTGCCAGCAGCTTATATGGCGGGAGGGGTGATACGCAGTATTTT. As protein: CASSLYGGRGDTQYF.

This clonotype has ten or more counts. V and J are TRBV28 and TRBJ2-7; D is ambiguous. The CDR3 covers 15 residues. Trimming stripped 6 bases from V and 6 bases from J, with 21 bases between. Germline CDR1 and CDR2: MDHEN and SYDVKM. The CDR3 sequence: CASRTGRSLGAEQYF. Written as DNA, the CDR3 is TGTGCCAGCAGGACCGGTCGGAGCTTGGGCGCCGAGCAGTACTTC. The full variable domain, rest sourced from reference TRBV28 and TRBJ2-7, is DVKVTQSSRYLVKRTGEKVFLECVQDMDHENMFWYRQDPGLGLRLIYFSYDVKMKEKGDIPEGYSVSREKKERFSLILESASTNQTSMYLCASRTGRSLGAEQYFGPGTRLTVT.

J is TRBJ2-7 and V is TRBV18; D unresolved. V was clipped by 6 bases and J by 4 bases, with 28 bases between them. This CDR3 has 18 residues. Germline CDR1 KGHSH, CDR2 LQKENI. CDR3 in amino acids: CASSPGRGPGEDGYEQYF. DNA of the CDR3: TGTGCCAGCTCGCCCGGCAGAGGCCCCGGAGAGGACGGTTACGAGCAGTACTTC.

This clonotype has just one count. This chain links TRBV10-3 with TRBJ2-1, with 8 positions matching TRBD2. The CDR3 is made up of 14 amino acids. Per the germline V gene, CDR1 is ENHRY and CDR2 is SYGVKD. V trimming: 6 bases; J trimming: 5 bases; junction bases outside the gene matches: 6. CDR3 coding DNA: TGTGCCATCAGCGAGCGGGAGCGACACAATGAGCAGTTCTTC. Its translation is CAISERERHNEQFF.

V usage is TRBV25-1 and J usage is TRBJ1-2; TRBD1 agrees at 7 bases. The CDR3 sequence is 11 residues long. The trim removed 6 bases at V and 8 bases at J, leaving 3 bases unmatched. From germline, CDR1 is MGHDK and CDR2 SYGVNS. CDR3 sequence reads: CASRTGEGYTF. DNA of the CDR3: TGTGCCAGCAGAACAGGGGAAGGCTACACCTTC.

This chain connects TRBV4-1 to TRBJ1-4, with D unresolved. V was shortened by 3 bases and J by 3 bases, with 14 bases between the two germline ends. The length of the CDR3 is 16 residues. Germline V lookup: CDR1 MGHRA, CDR2 YSYEKL. CDR3 in amino acids: CASSHKGGSANEKLFF. The CDR3 region has the DNA TGCGCCAGCAGCCACAAGGGAGGGTCGGCTAATGAAAAACTGTTTTTT.

This sequence joins TRBV18 and TRBJ2-3; the match to TRBD2 covers 11 bases. CDR3 length: 15 amino acids. Trimming took 3 bases from V and 6 from J; bases not matched to a gene: 5. The germline V gene encodes CDR1 KGHSH and CDR2 LQKENI. The DNA for the CDR3 is TGTGCCAGCTCACCTAGCGGGAGGGCCCGGGATACGCAGTATTTT. This sequence encodes CASSPSGRARDTQYF.

The chain carries TRBV29-1 and TRBJ1-2, with D unresolved. The CDR3 is 13 amino acids. The germline gives CDR1 SQVTM, CDR2 ANQGSEA. Trimming pared 4 bases from V and 4 bases from J, leaving 13 bases between. DNA of the CDR3: TGCAGCGTTGGCAAGACCGACGTCTATGGCTACACCTTC. Its protein is CSVGKTDVYGYTF. The variable domain in full, with the rest retrieved from reference TRBV29-1 and TRBJ1-2, is SAVISQKPSRDICQRGTSLTIQCQVDSQVTMMFWYRQQPGQSLTLIATANQGSEATYESGFVIDKFPISRPNLTFSTLTVSNMSPEDSSIYLCSVGKTDVYGYTFGSGTRLTVV.